This is a list of T cell receptor beta chains from one sample in a study of T cells expressing NK-cell markers. After re-calling the 5' RACE reads, TCRdb lists one entry per CDR3 protein, DNA absent. The specimen's table records 150,000 to 200,000 distinct CDR3 sequences. Source material: blood T cells: a sorted CD56 or NKG2C T cell subset, CD4+ or CD8+ T cells, or bulk PBMC T cells (not recorded which). Receptors were obtained from a woman aged 18 to 75 in good health. Both conserved end residues are part of each CDR3. Each record gives: J gene, V gene, CDR3 protein.

j_call: TRBJ2-1; v_call: TRBV7-9; cdr3_aa: CASSSPGLAGSNEQFF
j_call: TRBJ2-4; v_call: TRBV5-1; cdr3_aa: CASSVTDRGKNIQYF
j_call: TRBJ2-7; v_call: TRBV12-3/TRBV12-4; cdr3_aa: CASSFASGSYEQYF
j_call: TRBJ2-3; v_call: TRBV6-5; cdr3_aa: CASSSRGDTQYF
j_call: TRBJ2-2; v_call: TRBV2; cdr3_aa: CASSSLRQGTGELFF
j_call: TRBJ2-3; v_call: TRBV20-1; cdr3_aa: CSAINSASSTDTQYF
j_call: TRBJ1-4; v_call: TRBV4-1; cdr3_aa: CASSQARTANEKLFF
j_call: TRBJ2-7; v_call: TRBV20-1; cdr3_aa: CSARVSGGSSSYEQYF
j_call: TRBJ1-5; v_call: TRBV6-1; cdr3_aa: CASSRILNQPQHF
j_call: TRBJ1-5; v_call: TRBV20-1; cdr3_aa: CSASDGLNQPQHF
j_call: TRBJ2-5; v_call: TRBV6-6; cdr3_aa: CASSTGIGATQYF
j_call: TRBJ2-1; v_call: TRBV3-1; cdr3_aa: CASSHPGQGDNEQFF
j_call: TRBJ2-6; v_call: TRBV12-3/TRBV12-4; cdr3_aa: CASSRTGGAGANVLTF
j_call: TRBJ2-3; v_call: TRBV12-3/TRBV12-4; cdr3_aa: CASSLASGGAFPSDTQYF
j_call: TRBJ2-7; v_call: TRBV5-1; cdr3_aa: CASPERHFHEQYF
j_call: TRBJ2-5; v_call: TRBV12-3/TRBV12-4; cdr3_aa: CASSLARETQYF
j_call: TRBJ2-1; v_call: TRBV18; cdr3_aa: CASSRETGAYNEQFF
j_call: TRBJ2-5; v_call: TRBV7-7; cdr3_aa: CASSVQGAQGETQYF
j_call: TRBJ1-4; v_call: TRBV7-6; cdr3_aa: CASRRTTGERLFF
j_call: TRBJ1-3; v_call: TRBV4-1; cdr3_aa: CASSQNSGRGSGNTIYF
j_call: TRBJ1-2; v_call: TRBV12-3/TRBV12-4; cdr3_aa: CASSLGGNYGYTF
j_call: TRBJ2-6; v_call: TRBV27; cdr3_aa: CASSLGLLNSGANVLTF
j_call: TRBJ1-5; v_call: TRBV5-1; cdr3_aa: CASSLGQQGEPQHF
j_call: TRBJ2-1; v_call: TRBV7-2; cdr3_aa: CASSLRVASGIGNEQSF
j_call: TRBJ2-7; v_call: TRBV6-2/TRBV6-3; cdr3_aa: CASTKAGALNEQYF
j_call: TRBJ1-4; v_call: TRBV9; cdr3_aa: CASSVGNSKGEKLFF
j_call: TRBJ1-1; v_call: TRBV27; cdr3_aa: CASSPGVMTEAFF
j_call: TRBJ2-2; v_call: TRBV20-1; cdr3_aa: CSAAGSSGGELFF
j_call: TRBJ1-2; v_call: TRBV6-1; cdr3_aa: CASSGDRGLYGYTF
j_call: TRBJ1-6; v_call: TRBV9; cdr3_aa: CASSVGGGDSSPLHF
j_call: TRBJ2-5; v_call: TRBV3-1; cdr3_aa: CASSNTRTGMGETQYF
j_call: TRBJ2-7; v_call: TRBV4-1; cdr3_aa: CASSQGQEGREYEQYF
j_call: TRBJ2-5; v_call: TRBV12-3/TRBV12-4; cdr3_aa: CASSVRGLGLETQYF
j_call: TRBJ2-1; v_call: TRBV7-2; cdr3_aa: CASSPRASGRHEQFF
j_call: TRBJ2-1; v_call: TRBV7-2; cdr3_aa: CASSFTGAGGNEQFF
j_call: TRBJ2-3; v_call: TRBV10-3; cdr3_aa: CAIRDSLTDTQYF
j_call: TRBJ2-7; v_call: TRBV7-3; cdr3_aa: CASSLNPGRAYEQYF
j_call: TRBJ2-5; v_call: TRBV7-3; cdr3_aa: CASSLLQGETQYF
j_call: TRBJ1-6; v_call: TRBV2; cdr3_aa: CASRTDRGANNSPLHF
j_call: TRBJ2-3; v_call: TRBV20-1; cdr3_aa: CSARDPGLAGAQHTQYF
j_call: TRBJ2-3; v_call: TRBV24-1; cdr3_aa: CATPLGNSTDTQYF
j_call: TRBJ1-4; v_call: TRBV5-1; cdr3_aa: CASSLDPDRGSVEKLFF
j_call: TRBJ2-5; v_call: TRBV5-5; cdr3_aa: CASSLNGLGGETQYF
j_call: TRBJ2-7; v_call: TRBV6-6; cdr3_aa: CASSRDRGHEQYF
j_call: TRBJ1-2; v_call: TRBV20-1; cdr3_aa: CSAGSGGGRGYTF
j_call: TRBJ2-5; v_call: TRBV20-1; cdr3_aa: CSAIFGPQPQYF
j_call: TRBJ1-5; v_call: TRBV5-1; cdr3_aa: CASSPDREDQPQHF
j_call: TRBJ1-5; v_call: TRBV5-1; cdr3_aa: CASSLGPGNQPQHF
j_call: TRBJ2-1; v_call: TRBV2; cdr3_aa: CASGTGGMNEQFF
j_call: TRBJ2-1; v_call: TRBV20-1; cdr3_aa: CSARGGLAGVRNNEQFF
j_call: TRBJ2-7; v_call: TRBV12-3/TRBV12-4; cdr3_aa: CASSSIGAPYEQYF
j_call: TRBJ1-1; v_call: TRBV6-4; cdr3_aa: CASKEKGGYTEAFF
j_call: TRBJ1-6; v_call: TRBV7-9; cdr3_aa: CASSLAVGNSPLHF